The TCR beta chain described here comes from a study of blood T cell repertoires in COVID-19. Study at large: Acute and convalescent COVID-19 specimens originated in the United States, Italy and Spain. In each case, the material was cDNA or gDNA derived from T cells, B-cell-depleted T cells, or PBMCs.

Per germline, CDR1 LGHNA and CDR2 YNFKEQ. The length of the CDR3 is 14 residues. V was shortened by 3 bases and J by 5 bases, with 13 bases between the two germline ends. As processed by the authors: Counts of nucleated cells, estimated from reference gene primer amplification, were obtained. Profiled with immunoSEQ multiplex PCR; TCRdb holds only in-frame clones, not every one. V, J and clone size reflect that table, while D and trimming were determined from the DNA. The sample holds tens of thousands of clones, 83% seen once. J is TRBJ2-5 and V is TRBV4-2; D might be TRBD2 (6 bases). This clonotype was sampled from an elderly woman with acute or convalescent COVID-19. The source material was peripheral blood. The CDR3, as DNA: TGTGCCAGCAGCCACGGGCGCGGGGAGGAGACCCAGTACTTC. Its protein is CASSHGRGEETQYF.